The present TCR beta chain was sequenced within a study of blood T cell repertoires in COVID-19. Sequencing used immunoSEQ multiplex PCR; TCRdb keeps in-frame clones, though not all of them. The sample has about 330,000 clones, 80% to 90% seen once; the top ten hold around 9.9%. Trimming stripped 8 bases from V and 4 bases from J, with 18 bases between. CDR3 length: 14 amino acids. CDR1 and CDR2 (germline): SGHTA, FQGTGA. The rearrangement uses TRBV7-3 and TRBJ2-7, with D possibly being TRBD2 (6 bases). The sequenced sample was peripheral blood. The clonotype was recovered from a man aged 25-40 years with COVID-19, enrolled during active disease. CDR3 protein: CASGKRAGSYEQYF. Written as DNA, the CDR3 is TGTGCCAGCGGGAAGAGGGCGGGAAGTTACGAGCAGTACTTC. Full variable domain (outside the CDR3, taken from reference TRBV7-3 and TRBJ2-7): GAGVSQTPSNKVTEKGKYVELRCDPISGHTALYWYRQSLGQGPEFLIYFQGTGAADDSGLPNDRFFAVRPEGSVSTLKIQRTERGDSAVYLCASGKRAGSYEQYFGPGTRLTVT.